This is a list of T cell receptor beta chains from one sample in a study of molecular identifiers for immune sequencing clone quantification. Each CDR3 protein gets one entry after TCRdb re-called the PCR reads with MiXCR. The sample lists about 510,000 distinct CDR3 sequences; 25% were seen once. The sample was naive CD8+ T cells from blood, with Jurkat cell RNA spiked in. These receptors all come from a human donor in good health. Some libraries in this study had Jurkat cell RNA spiked in. The CDR3 runs from the conserved cysteine through the conserved F or W. Each record gives: clone size, V gene, D gene, J gene, CDR3 DNA, CDR3 protein. D genes are given only for firm matches. Some rows have no size entry. The others give once, few or many, or a class for an expanded clone.

>many|TRBV28|NA|TRBJ2-3
TGTGCCAGCAGTCCCATTGGGGGGGCCCATACGCAGTATTTT
CASSPIGGAHTQYF
>few|TRBV27|NA|TRBJ1-1
TGTGCCAGCAGTAAACTAGGGGTGACTGAAGCTTTCTTT
CASSKLGVTEAFF
>NA|TRBV7-9|TRBD2|TRBJ2-7
TGTGCCAGCAGCCCCCCAGTCCTGGGACTAGCGGGAGTAAGGTACGAGCAGTACTTC
CASSPPVLGLAGVRYEQYF
>few|TRBV30|TRBD1|TRBJ2-7
TGTGCCTGGAGCGAACCGGGACAGGGGTTCTACGAGCAGTACTTC
CAWSEPGQGFYEQYF
>NA|TRBV24-1|TRBD1|TRBJ2-2
TGTGCCACCAGTGACGAAGGACAGGGATGGACCGGGGAGCTGTTTTTT
CATSDEGQGWTGELFF
>NA|TRBV6-2/TRBV6-3|TRBD2|TRBJ2-7
TGTGCCAGCAGTTCCCCCGGGGGGGGCTACGAGCAGTACTTC
CASSSPGGGYEQYF
>many|TRBV5-4|NA|TRBJ2-7
TGTGCCAGCAGCTTGGAGGTGGGCCGGGGCTACGAGCAGTACTTC
CASSLEVGRGYEQYF
>NA|TRBV3-2|NA|TRBJ2-2
TGTGCCAGCAGCCAAGAAAATCCAAGCTCCGGGGAGCTGTTTTTT
CASSQENPSSGELFF
>NA|TRBV4-3|NA|TRBJ1-5
TGCGCCAGCAGCCACGACAGGAGTGTTCAGCCCCGGCATTTT
CASSHDRSVQPRHF
>few|TRBV2|TRBD1|TRBJ1-4
TGTGCCAGCAGGATTGAGACAGGGGGAACTAATGAAAAACTGTTTTTT
CASRIETGGTNEKLFF
>many|TRBV9|TRBD1|TRBJ1-6
TGTGCCAGCAGCGTAGAAGGGACAGGGAATTCACCCCTCCACTTT
CASSVEGTGNSPLHF
>NA|TRBV19|NA|TRBJ2-7
TGTGCCAGTAGTATAGGGCGGGCCGAGCAGTACTTC
CASSIGRAEQYF
>few|TRBV20-1|TRBD1|TRBJ1-1
TGCAGTGCTAGGACAGGGGTCGAGGGCACTGAAGCTTTCTTT
CSARTGVEGTEAFF
>many|TRBV28|NA|TRBJ2-7
TGTGCCAGCAGCCCCGGCCTAGCGAGGTACGAGCAGTACTTC
CASSPGLARYEQYF
>few|TRBV6-5|TRBD1|TRBJ2-6
TGTGCCAGCGGAGACAGGGGTTCTGGGGCCAACGTCCTGACTTTC
CASGDRGSGANVLTF
>NA|TRBV25-1|NA|TRBJ2-6
TGTGCCAGCAGTAATCGGGACACCTTCTCTGGGGCCAACGTCCTGACTTTC
CASSNRDTFSGANVLTF
>NA|TRBV7-9|NA|TRBJ2-1
TGTGCCAGCAGCTTAGATATAGATGAGCAGTTCTTC
CASSLDIDEQFF
>NA|TRBV6-5|TRBD2|TRBJ2-7
TGTGCCAGCAGTATGGGACTAGCAAACCTTTACGAGCAGTACTTC
CASSMGLANLYEQYF
>few|TRBV2|NA|TRBJ2-7
TGTGCCGTAACTATCACGAGCTCCTACGAGCAGTACTTC
CAVTITSSYEQYF
>many|TRBV2|NA|TRBJ1-2
TGTGCCAGCAGTGAAGGGACGCGGTACTATGGCTACACCTTC
CASSEGTRYYGYTF
>NA|TRBV19|TRBD2|TRBJ2-7
TGTGCCAGTAGTATCCCCGGACTAGCGGGAGGGCCTGGCGAGCAGTACTTC
CASSIPGLAGGPGEQYF
>few|TRBV5-1|NA|TRBJ1-1
TGCGCCAGCAGCAGGGGCCCGGGCACTGAAGCTTTCTTT
CASSRGPGTEAFF
>many|TRBV2|NA|TRBJ2-1
TGTGCCAGCAGAGTCAACCCTGGAACGGGACTCTCGACAGAGCAGTTCTTC
CASRVNPGTGLSTEQFF
>NA|TRBV20-1|NA|TRBJ1-5
TGCAGTGCTAGAGGTCTCACAGAAAGCAATCAGCCCCAGCATTTT
CSARGLTESNQPQHF
>NA|TRBV5-1|TRBD2|TRBJ2-6
TGCGCCAGCAGCTGGGCGGGGGAAGGGGCCAACGTCCTGACTTTC
CASSWAGEGANVLTF
>many|TRBV4-1|NA|TRBJ1-1
TGCGCCAGCAGCCAAGATGGACAGTCTATGAACACTGAAGCTTTCTTT
CASSQDGQSMNTEAFF
>many|TRBV29-1|NA|TRBJ1-2
TGCAGCGTTGAAGAGTACGTCCCGGCGATTTTAAACTATGGCTACACCTTC
CSVEEYVPAILNYGYTF
>NA|TRBV6-6|TRBD2|TRBJ2-3
TGTGCCAGCAGTTACCCGACTAGCGGGAGTGTAAATACGCAGTATTTT
CASSYPTSGSVNTQYF
>few|TRBV5-6|NA|TRBJ2-5
TGTGCCAGCAGCCAAATGGACGGTGGCCAAGAGACCCAGTACTTC
CASSQMDGGQETQYF
>NA|TRBV19|NA|TRBJ2-7
TGTGCCAGTAGTTTTTACCCGGGCTACGAGCAGTACTTC
CASSFYPGYEQYF
>many|TRBV5-1|NA|TRBJ2-7
TGCGCCAGCAGCTTGGAAATTGACAACTCCTACGAGCAGTACTTC
CASSLEIDNSYEQYF
>few|TRBV6-5|NA|TRBJ2-1
TGTGCCAGCAGTTACTCGGACTGGAATGAGCAGTTCTTC
CASSYSDWNEQFF